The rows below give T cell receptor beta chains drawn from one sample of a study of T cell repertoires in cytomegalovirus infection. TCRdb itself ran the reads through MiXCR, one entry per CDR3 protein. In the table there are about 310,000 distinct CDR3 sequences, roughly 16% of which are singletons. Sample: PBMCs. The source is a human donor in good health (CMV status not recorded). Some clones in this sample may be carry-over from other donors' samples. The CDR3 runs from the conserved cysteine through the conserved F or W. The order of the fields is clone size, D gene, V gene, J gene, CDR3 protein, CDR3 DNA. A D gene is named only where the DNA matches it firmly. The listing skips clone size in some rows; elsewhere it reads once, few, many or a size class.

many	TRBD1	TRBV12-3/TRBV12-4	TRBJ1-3	CASNTGGRGNTIYF	TGTGCCAGCAATACAGGGGGTAGAGGAAACACCATATATTTT
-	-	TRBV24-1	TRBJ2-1	CATSDRPPRDNEQFF	TGTGCCACCAGTGACCGACCGCCGCGGGACAATGAGCAGTTCTTC
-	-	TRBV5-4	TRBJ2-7	CASSLDLRAGEQYF	TGTGCCAGCAGCTTGGACCTCAGGGCGGGGGAGCAGTACTTC
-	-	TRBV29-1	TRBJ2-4	CSVVGPAKNIQYF	TGCAGCGTTGTGGGTCCAGCCAAAAACATTCAGTACTTC
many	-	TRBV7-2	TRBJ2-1	CASSLAAGSYNEQFF	TGTGCCAGCAGCTTAGCGGCGGGGTCCTACAATGAGCAGTTCTTC
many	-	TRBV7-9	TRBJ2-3	CASSFGHGTGSTDTQYF	TGTGCCAGCAGCTTCGGCCACGGGACCGGGAGCACAGATACGCAGTATTTT
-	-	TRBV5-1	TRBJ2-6	CASSEGTAGANVLTF	TGCGCCAGCAGCGAGGGAACAGCCGGGGCCAACGTCCTGACTTTC
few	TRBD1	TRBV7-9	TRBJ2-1	CASSPSRGLNEQFF	TGTGCCAGCAGCCCTAGTAGGGGGCTCAATGAGCAGTTCTTC
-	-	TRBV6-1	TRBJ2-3	CASSEPGGTGGGHTDTQYF	TGTGCCAGCAGTGAACCCGGGGGGACAGGAGGGGGACACACAGATACGCAGTATTTT
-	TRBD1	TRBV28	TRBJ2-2	CASSLGQEQTGELFF	TGTGCCAGCAGTCTCGGACAGGAACAAACCGGGGAGCTGTTTTTT
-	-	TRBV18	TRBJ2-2	CASSPRRFANTGELFF	TGTGCCAGCTCACCCCGTCGGTTCGCGAACACCGGGGAGCTGTTTTTT
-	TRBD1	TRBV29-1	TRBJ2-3	CSVESGGRTTDTQYF	TGCAGCGTTGAGTCAGGGGGCCGTACCACAGATACGCAGTATTTT
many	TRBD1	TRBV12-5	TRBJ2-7	CASGLPGRQGQSYEQYF	TGTGCTAGTGGTTTGCCAGGGAGACAGGGACAATCCTACGAGCAGTACTTC
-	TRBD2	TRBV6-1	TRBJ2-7	CASSFVAGPYEQYF	TGTGCCAGCAGTTTTGTAGCGGGACCGTACGAGCAGTACTTC
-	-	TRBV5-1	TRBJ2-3	CASSRKQKYAGDTQYF	TGCGCCAGCAGCCGAAAACAGAAATATGCCGGAGATACGCAGTATTTT
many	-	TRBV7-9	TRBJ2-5	CASSLGHPGAQETQYF	TGTGCCAGCAGCTTAGGTCACCCAGGGGCGCAAGAGACCCAGTACTTC
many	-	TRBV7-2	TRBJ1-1	CASSLLSPSYVGVQGPEAFF	TGTGCCAGCAGCTTACTATCCCCCTCTTATGTGGGGGTACAGGGACCTGAAGCTTTCTTT
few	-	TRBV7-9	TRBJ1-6	CASSVGPTENSPLHF	TGTGCCAGCAGCGTCGGGCCAACGGAAAATTCACCCCTCCACTTT
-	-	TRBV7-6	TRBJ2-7	CASSFSAVAYYEQYF	TGTGCCAGCAGTTTCTCGGCGGTGGCCTACTACGAGCAGTACTTC
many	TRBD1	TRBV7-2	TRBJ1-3	CASSSTSRTGANTIYF	TGTGCCAGCAGCTCCACATCCCGGACAGGGGCCAACACCATATATTTT
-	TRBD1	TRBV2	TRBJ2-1	CASREMTGGQGEQFF	TGTGCCAGCAGGGAGATGACAGGGGGCCAAGGTGAGCAGTTCTTC
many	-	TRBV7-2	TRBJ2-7	CASSSQRGGHYEQYF	TGTGCCAGCAGCTCCCAACGGGGCGGCCACTACGAGCAGTACTTC
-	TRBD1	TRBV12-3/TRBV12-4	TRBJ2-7	CASSFGRGPYEQYF	TGTGCCAGCAGTTTCGGTAGGGGGCCCTACGAGCAGTACTTC
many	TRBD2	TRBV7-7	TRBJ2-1	CASSPGTSLFF	TGTGCTAGCAGCCCCGGGACTAGTCTGTTCTTC
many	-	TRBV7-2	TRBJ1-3	CASSSRGSSGNTIYF	TGTGCCAGCAGCTCCAGGGGCTCTTCTGGAAACACCATATATTTT
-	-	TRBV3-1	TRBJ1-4	CASSSQGGDEKLFF	TGTGCCAGCAGCTCCCAGGGTGGCGATGAAAAACTGTTTTTT
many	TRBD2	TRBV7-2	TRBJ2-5	CASSLVSGGASGETQYF	TGTGCCAGCAGCTTAGTTAGCGGGGGGGCGTCTGGAGAGACCCAGTACTTC
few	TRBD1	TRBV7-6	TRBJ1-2	CASSSRTGVGYGYTF	TGTGCCAGCAGCTCTCGGACAGGGGTGGGCTATGGCTACACCTTC
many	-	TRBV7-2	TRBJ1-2	CASSPDTNYGYTF	TGTGCCAGCAGCCCGGACACAAACTATGGCTACACCTTC
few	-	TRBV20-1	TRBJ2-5	CSARPATLQETQYF	TGCAGTGCTAGGCCAGCCACCCTCCAAGAGACCCAGTACTTC
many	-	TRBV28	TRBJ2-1	CASSSARGNEQFF	TGTGCCAGCTCTAGCGCTAGGGGGAATGAGCAGTTCTTC
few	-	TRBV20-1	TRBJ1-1	CSAVDLEAFF	TGCAGTGCTGTTGACCTCGAGGCTTTCTTT
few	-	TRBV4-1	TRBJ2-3	CASSQEGPYTDTQYF	TGCGCCAGCAGCCAAGAAGGGCCTTACACAGATACGCAGTATTTT
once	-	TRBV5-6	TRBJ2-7	CASSPPGDGTYEQYF	TGTGCCAGCAGCCCGCCCGGGGACGGAACCTACGAGCAGTACTTC
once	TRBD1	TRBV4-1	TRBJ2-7	CASSQAGTGGLEQYF	TGCGCCAGCAGCCAGGCCGGGACAGGGGGCCTCGAGCAGTACTTC
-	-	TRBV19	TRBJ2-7	CASSYLPGLYTYEQYF	TGTGCCAGCTCCTATCTCCCGGGACTTTACACCTACGAGCAGTACTTC
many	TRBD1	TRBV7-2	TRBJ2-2	CASSLRSGTGNTGELFF	TGTGCCAGCAGCCTACGATCCGGGACAGGGAACACCGGGGAGCTGTTTTTT
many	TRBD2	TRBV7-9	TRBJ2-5	CASSLGLAGGNFQETQYF	TGTGCCAGCAGCTTGGGACTAGCGGGGGGCAACTTCCAAGAGACCCAGTACTTC
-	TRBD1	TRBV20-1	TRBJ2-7	CSARPPTGGGYEQYF	TGCAGTGCTAGACCCCCGACAGGGGGCGGGTACGAGCAGTACTTC
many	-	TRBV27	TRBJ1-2	CASSLRPGLVYDGYTF	TGTGCCAGCAGTTTAAGGCCGGGTTTGGTATACGATGGCTACACCTTC
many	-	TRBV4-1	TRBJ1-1	CASSQLNRVAEAFF	TGCGCCAGCAGCCAATTAAACAGGGTGGCTGAAGCTTTCTTT
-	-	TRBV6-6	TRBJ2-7	CASSYSVGTPTDEQYF	TGTGCCAGCAGTTACTCGGTTGGGACACCCACGGACGAGCAGTACTTC
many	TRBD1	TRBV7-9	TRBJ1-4	CASSQGTGHNEKLFF	TGTGCCAGCAGCCAAGGGACAGGGCATAATGAAAAACTGTTTTTT
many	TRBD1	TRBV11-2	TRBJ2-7	CASSLDRLAYEQYF	TGTGCCAGCAGCTTGGACAGGCTTGCCTACGAGCAGTACTTC
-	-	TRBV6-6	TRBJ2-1	CASSFTGYRSNEQFF	TGTGCCAGCAGTTTTACAGGGTACAGGTCCAATGAGCAGTTCTTC
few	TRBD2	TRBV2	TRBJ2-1	CASSVGLAGGLDEQFF	TGTGCCAGCAGTGTAGGGCTAGCGGGGGGTCTAGATGAGCAGTTCTTC
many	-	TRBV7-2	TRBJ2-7	CASSLVGQGTYEQYF	TGTGCCAGCAGCTTAGTCGGTCAGGGGACCTACGAGCAGTACTTC
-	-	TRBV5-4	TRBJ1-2	CASSYRGGSGADYGYTF	TGTGCCAGCAGCTACCGTGGCGGGTCAGGGGCGGACTATGGCTACACCTTC
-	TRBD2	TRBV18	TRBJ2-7	CASSPEGGGQQYF	TGTGCCAGCTCACCTGAAGGCGGGGGACAGCAGTACTTC
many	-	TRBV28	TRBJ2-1	CASMFSPMFGNEQFF	TGTGCCAGCATGTTTAGCCCCATGTTCGGGAATGAGCAGTTCTTC
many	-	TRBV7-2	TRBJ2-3	CASSLESTDTQYF	TGTGCCAGCAGCTTAGAGTCCACAGATACGCAGTATTTT
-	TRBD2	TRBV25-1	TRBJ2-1	CASSESGGTSGGQSYNEQFF	TGTGCCAGCAGTGAATCCGGGGGGACTAGCGGGGGGCAGTCCTACAATGAGCAGTTCTTC
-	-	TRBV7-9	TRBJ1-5	CASSLRQSEYNQPQHF	TGTGCCAGCAGCTTACGACAATCAGAATACAATCAGCCCCAGCATTTT